This TCR beta chain appears in the sequencing data of a study of a mutant IDH1 vaccine in newly diagnosed glioma. About the research overall: Among treated patients, roughly 60% were male and roughly 40% female, and mean age was about 40 years. Participants attended visit V12, the safety follow-up, at week 35, and then attended visit V13 at week 47.

Produced via immunoSEQ multiplex PCR; TCRdb's table is partial and in-frame only. The data hold about 84,000 clones, with 75% to 90% observed a single time. Concerning this clone itself: Antigen: not known.

CDR3 length: 18 amino acids. Germline loops: CDR1 LNHNV, CDR2 YYDKDF (reference sequence). Unmatched junction bases numbered 11, after V lost 0 bases and J lost 6 bases. General study points: Seemingly, pseudoprogression had no relation to changes in the top peripheral T cell clonotypes.

Time point specified: week 47, end of study. Each dose of the vaccine consisted of 300 ug of mutant IDH1 20-mer peptide, with topical imiquimod. Sample: PBMCs, taken from a glioma patient whose treatment included an IDH1 peptide vaccine. This chain joins TRBV15 and TRBJ2-3; the match to TRBD2 covers 11 bases. The TCR was taken from a man aged 40-49 years with glioma. The CDR3 DNA reads TGTGCCACCAGCAGAGAAGCCCCGGGACTAGCGGCGGGCGATACGCAGTATTTT. Amino acid sequence: CATSREAPGLAAGDTQYF.